This TCR beta chain was found in a study of T cell repertoires in cytomegalovirus infection. There are 13 residues in the CDR3. Germline CDR1 SEHNR, CDR2 FQNEAQ (reference sequence). V trimming: 5 bases; J trimming: 8 bases; junction bases outside the gene matches: 6. In regard to this clonotype: Its antigen is undetermined.

TCRdb re-derived calls from the reads in MiXCR, one entry per CDR3 protein. The repertoire has some 920,000 distinct CDR3 sequences, roughly 30% of them found once; the top ten carry roughly 13%. Sample: cultured CD8+ T cells from PBMCs, taken from culture after CMV antigen stimulation. The chain carries TRBV7-9 and TRBJ2-1, with 7 bases identical to TRBD1. This receptor was taken from a human donor in good health (CMV status not recorded). Some clones in this sample may be carry-over from other donors' samples. The CDR3 loop reads CASSPADRDEQFF. CDR3 DNA: TGTGCCAGCAGCCCTGCTGACAGGGATGAGCAGTTCTTC.